The clone carrying this TCR beta chain was seen a few times. The data were obtained in a study of blood T cell repertoires in COVID-19. On the study more broadly: Nucleic acid was either cDNA or gDNA, and it came from T cells, B-cell-depleted T cells, or PBMCs.

TCRdb's table, derived via immunoSEQ multiplex PCR, lists solely in-frame clones and lacks some. The sample carries fewer than 300,000 clones, approximately 91% recorded once. One Seattle source followed patients from active infection through their disease course. The sequence derives from a woman in her 30s with COVID-19, enrolled during active disease. Sequencing input: peripheral blood.

For the CDR3, the DNA is TGTGCCAGCAGCGCCCAAGGGGGCGGAAACTATGGCTACACCTTC. Protein sequence: CASSAQGGGNYGYTF. V usage is TRBV14 and J usage is TRBJ1-2, with 7 bases that match TRBD1. CDR1 is SGHDN and CDR2 is FVKESK in the germline V gene. Germline trimming cut 5 bases from V and 2 bases from J; bases unmatched to any gene: 8. The CDR3 is 15 amino acids. Looking up the rest from reference TRBV14 and TRBJ1-2 gives the full variable domain: EAGVTQFPSHSVIEKGQTVTLRCDPISGHDNLYWYRRVMGKEIKFLLHFVKESKQDESGMPNNRFLAERTGGTYSTLKVQPAELEDSGVYFCASSAQGGGNYGYTFGSGTRLTVV.